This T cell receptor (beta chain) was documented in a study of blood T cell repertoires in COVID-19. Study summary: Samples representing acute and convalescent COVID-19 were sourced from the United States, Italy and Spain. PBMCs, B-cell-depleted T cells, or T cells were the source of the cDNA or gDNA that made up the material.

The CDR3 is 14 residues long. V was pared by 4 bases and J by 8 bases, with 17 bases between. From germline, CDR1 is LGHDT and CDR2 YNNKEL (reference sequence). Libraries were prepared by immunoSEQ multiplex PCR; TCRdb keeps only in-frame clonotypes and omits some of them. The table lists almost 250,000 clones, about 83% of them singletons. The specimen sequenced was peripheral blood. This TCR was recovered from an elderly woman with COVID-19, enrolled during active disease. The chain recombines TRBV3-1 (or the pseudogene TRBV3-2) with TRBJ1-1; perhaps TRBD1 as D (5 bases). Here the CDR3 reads CASSPLGQGSEAFF. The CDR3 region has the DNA TGTGCCAGCAGCCCCTTAGGGCAGGGTAGCGAAGCTTTCTTT.